Shown below are 19 T cell receptor beta chains from a single sample sequenced in a study of beta chain features in type 1 diabetes (dated by TCRdb to 2016 to 2018). Library preparation employed the immunoSEQ multiplex PCR assay. The entire isolated RNA was reverse transcribed using the High Capacity cDNA Reverse Transcription Kit, and thus expressed TCRB transcripts were sequenced. Drawn from immuneACCESS, this table holds only the in-frame rearrangements with V and J called that TCRdb kept. Clones are partly lost; checked studies trace under half to an unresolved V gene and leave the rest unexplained. In this sample the table shows about 620,000 clones, 15% to 19% of which occur a single time. The top ten clonotypes cover about 0.087% of the sample. The specimen was naive CD4+ T cells from blood. The sample's cell subset or site label, decoded: true naive CD4+ T cells. The receptors were sampled from a man between 18 and 29 years old in good health.

This sequence joins TRBV7-9 and TRBJ2-5, with 8 positions matching TRBD2. There are 14 residues in the CDR3. Trimming removed 5 bases from V and 6 bases from J; junction bases left unmatched: 8. Looked up from germline, CDR1 is SEHNR and CDR2 is FQNEAQ (reference sequence). The CDR3 loop reads CASSPGLAFKTQYF. For the CDR3, the DNA is TGTGCCAGCAGCCCCGGACTAGCCTTTAAGACCCAGTACTTC. The full variable domain, with the rest looked up from reference TRBV7-9 and TRBJ2-5, is DTGVSQNPRHKITKRGQNVTFRCDPISEHNRLYWYRQTLGQGPEFLTYFQNEAQLEKSRLLSDRFSAERPKGSFSTLEIQRTEQGDSAMYLCASSPGLAFKTQYFGPGTRLLVL.

The J gene is TRBJ2-3, the V gene TRBV4-3; 14 nucleotides agree with TRBD2. Per germline, CDR1 LGHNA and CDR2 YSLEER. Unmatched junction bases numbered 6, after V lost 0 bases and J lost 7 bases. The length of the CDR3 is 17 residues. The DNA of the CDR3 is TGCGCCAGCAGCCAAGACCGACTAGCGGGGGGGGCGTATACGCAGTATTTT. Its protein product is CASSQDRLAGGAYTQYF.

V usage is TRBV6-4 and J usage is TRBJ1-2; TRBD1 is a possible D gene (6 bases). In germline, CDR1 is MRHNA, CDR2 SNTAGT. Trimming took 5 bases from V and 8 from J, leaving 15 bases between them. This CDR3 has 13 amino acids. In DNA, the CDR3 is TGTGCCAGCAGTATGGATAGGGGGTACGGCTACACCTTC. Its protein is CASSMDRGYGYTF.

The chain recombines TRBV7-9 with TRBJ2-7; the D is unclear. The CDR3 sequence is 18 residues long. V dropped 1 base and J dropped 4 bases, with 23 bases sitting between them. Germline CDR1 SEHNR, CDR2 FQNEAQ (reference sequence). CDR3 region: CASSLVPGREAPGYEQYF. DNA of the CDR3: TGTGCCAGCAGCTTAGTGCCGGGTCGAGAGGCTCCTGGGTACGAGCAGTACTTC.

The chain uses TRBV5-4 and TRBJ2-5, with TRBD1 matching 8 bases. The CDR3 loop spans 14 amino acids. Germline CDR1 reads SGHNT; CDR2 reads YYREEE (reference sequence). The V gene end was trimmed by 4 bases and the J gene end by 4 bases; junction bases not matched to a gene: 6. The CDR3 DNA reads as TGTGCCAGCAGCAGGACAGGGTTGACAGAGACCCAGTACTTC. Protein product: CASSRTGLTETQYF.

This clone was found a few times. CDR3 sequence: CASSDSSTGTYTGELFF. The CDR3 nucleotides read TGTGCCAGCAGTGACTCCTCGACAGGAACTTACACCGGGGAGCTGTTTTTT. The chain joins TRBV2 to TRBJ2-2; D is perhaps TRBD1 (6 bases). This CDR3 spans 17 amino acids. Germline V lookup: CDR1 SNHLY, CDR2 FYNNEI. V lost 3 bases to trimming and J lost 3 bases, with 17 bases between them.

The chain couples TRBV5-6 to TRBJ1-1, with TRBD1 matching 8 bases. Germline V gene lookup returns CDR1 SGHDT and CDR2 YYEEEE. Trimming cost V 0 bases and J 5 bases; bases outside gene matches: 3. The CDR3 is made up of 14 amino acids. CDR3 sequence: CASSLGQGATEAFF. CDR3 nucleotide sequence: TGTGCCAGCAGCTTGGGCCAGGGGGCAACTGAAGCTTTCTTT.

The V and J genes are TRBV5-4 and TRBJ2-3, with TRBD2 identical over 10 bases. V lost 2 bases, J lost 0 bases, and 3 bases stayed unmatched. This CDR3 is built from 16 residues. CDR1 and CDR2 from the germline V gene are SGHNT and YYREEE (reference sequence). CDR3 sequence reads: CASSFRLAGSTDTQYF. The CDR3 DNA follows: TGTGCCAGCAGCTTTCGACTAGCGGGCAGCACAGATACGCAGTATTTT. The full variable domain, rest sourced from reference TRBV5-4 and TRBJ2-3, is ETGVTQSPTHLIKTRGQQVTLRCSSQSGHNTVSWYQQALGQGPQFIFQYYREEENGRGNFPPRFSGLQFPNYSSELNVNALELDDSALYLCASSFRLAGSTDTQYFGPGTRLTVL.

This clone was counted a few times. V and J are TRBV27 and TRBJ2-7; 8 positions match TRBD1. The germline V gene encodes CDR1 MNHEY and CDR2 SMNVEV (reference sequence). The CDR3 spans 12 residues. V lost 6 bases to trimming and J lost 5 bases; unmatched junction nucleotides: 3. CDR3 in amino acids: CASSRTGNEQYF. The CDR3 bases are TGTGCCAGCAGCCGGACAGGGAACGAGCAGTACTTC.

The rearrangement links TRBV27 to TRBJ1-4; no firm D call. V shed 0 bases and J shed 2 bases, with 7 bases lying between them. The CDR3 is made up of 15 amino acids. CDR1 and CDR2 (germline): MNHEY, SMNVEV (reference sequence). The CDR3 region is CASSLSRRTNEKLFF. The CDR3, as DNA: TGTGCCAGCAGTTTATCACGGCGCACTAATGAAAAACTGTTTTTT.

This clone was detected a few times. The chain joins TRBV18 to TRBJ2-2, with D unclear. Germline-derived CDR1 and CDR2 are KGHSH and LQKENI. V lost 1 base and J lost 1, with 7 bases in between. This CDR3 has 15 amino acids. The CDR3 DNA is TGTGCCAGCTCACCACGGCAGATGAACACCGGGGAGCTGTTTTTT. It encodes CASSPRQMNTGELFF.

This clone occurred a few times. This chain uses TRBV30 with TRBJ1-4; 11 positions match TRBD1. The germline CDR1 and CDR2 sequences are GTSNPN and SVGIG (reference sequence). The CDR3 has 14 amino acids. V shed 4 bases and J 7 bases; nucleotides not matched to a gene: 5. The CDR3 DNA reads as TGTGCCTGGATTAGGACAGGGGGCGGTGAAAAACTGTTTTTT. Its protein is CAWIRTGGGEKLFF.

This clone came up a few times. The J gene is TRBJ1-2, the V gene TRBV21-1; TRBD1 is the table's D call and was not checked against the DNA. TRBV21-1 is a pseudogene segment. The CDR3 is 17 amino acids. The chain's CDR3 is CASPKPGTGPQNYGYTF. The CDR3 coding sequence is TGTGCCAGCCCCAAACCCGGGACAGGCCCCCAAAACTATGGCTACACCTTC.

This chain links TRBV11-2 with TRBJ2-3; the D gene is possibly TRBD2 (6 bases). Germline lookup yields CDR1 SGHAT and CDR2 FQNNGV. The CDR3 loop spans 16 amino acids. V was pared by 2 bases and J by 3 bases, with 15 bases between. In DNA form, the CDR3 reads TGTGCCAGCAGCTTAATCCCCTCCCTAGCGACAGATACGCAGTATTTT. Translation: CASSLIPSLATDTQYF.

This clone was counted only a few times. This chain connects TRBV18 to TRBJ2-7, with 9 bases matching TRBD2. Germline loops: CDR1 KGHSH, CDR2 LQKENI. Unmatched junction bases numbered 4, after V lost 6 bases and J lost 1 base. CDR3 length: 14 residues. The CDR3 DNA follows: TGTGCCAGCTCGCCAACTAGCGGGTCCTACGAGCAGTACTTC. The encoded protein is CASSPTSGSYEQYF.

The chain uses TRBV10-3 and TRBJ2-1; 12 bases fit TRBD2. The trim removed 7 bases at V and 9 bases at J, leaving 13 bases unmatched. Per germline, CDR1 ENHRY and CDR2 SYGVKD. The CDR3 spans 16 residues. CDR3 residues: CAITRTSGATSSEQFF. The CDR3 DNA reads as TGTGCCATCACCCGGACTAGCGGGGCAACTAGTAGTGAGCAGTTCTTC.

In this sample, this clone turned up a few times. The chain joins TRBV7-6 to TRBJ2-7, with TRBD2 matching 7 bases. Germline assignment: CDR1 SGHVS and CDR2 FNYEAQ. This CDR3 comprises 16 residues. After removal of 6 bases from V and 1 base from J, the junction contained 12 bases not matched to a gene. CDR3 protein: CASSSAGSPSSYEQYF. The DNA of the CDR3 is TGTGCCAGCAGTTCAGCGGGATCTCCCTCATCCTACGAGCAGTACTTC.

This clone was counted a few times. One end of the junction fails to match germline, which may point to a read error. The chain recombines TRBV28 with TRBJ2-5, with D tentatively TRBD2 (6 bases). Germline assignment: CDR1 MDHEN and CDR2 SYDVKM. CDR3 length: 12 residues. CDR3 DNA: TGTGCCAGCAGTCAGGGTGCGGGACTCCCGGACTTC. It is translated as CASSQGAGLPDF.

This clone was seen a handful of times. The J gene is TRBJ2-7, the V gene TRBV27, with 11 positions matching TRBD2. Losses at the gene ends were 1 base for V and 5 bases for J; bases not matched to a gene: 7. The CDR3 is 16 amino acids. Germline V gene data show CDR1 as MNHEY and CDR2 as SMNVEV (reference sequence). The CDR3 DNA follows: TGTGCCAGCAGTTTATTAGAGACTAGCGGGAAAAACGAGCAGTACTTC. Its protein product is CASSLLETSGKNEQYF.